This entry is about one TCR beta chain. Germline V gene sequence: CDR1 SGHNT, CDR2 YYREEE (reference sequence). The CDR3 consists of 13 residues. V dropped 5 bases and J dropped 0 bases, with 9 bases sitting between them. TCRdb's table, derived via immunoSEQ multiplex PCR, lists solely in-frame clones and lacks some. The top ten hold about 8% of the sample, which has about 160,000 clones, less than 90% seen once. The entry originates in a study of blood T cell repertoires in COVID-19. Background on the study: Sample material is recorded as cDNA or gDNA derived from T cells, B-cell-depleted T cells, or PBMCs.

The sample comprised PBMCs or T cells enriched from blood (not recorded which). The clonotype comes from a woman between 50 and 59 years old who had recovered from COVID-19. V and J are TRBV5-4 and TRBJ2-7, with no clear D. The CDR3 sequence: CASRHPTSYEQYF. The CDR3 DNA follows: TGTGCCAGCAGACACCCAACCTCCTACGAGCAGTACTTC.